What follows are 10 T cell receptor beta chains derived from one specimen sequenced in a study of blood T cell repertoires in COVID-19. The method was immunoSEQ multiplex PCR; TCRdb's version includes in-frame clones alone and lacks a portion of them. Of roughly 300,000 clones in the sample, about 86% were seen once. Sequencing was performed on peripheral blood. These receptors were obtained from a woman aged 45-59 years with acute or convalescent COVID-19.

This clone has only a few counts. The chain combines TRBV4-1 with TRBJ1-2; 8 bases line up with TRBD1. The ends lost 2 bases at V and 4 bases at J; junction bases unmatched: 15. This CDR3 is built from 18 residues. The germline V gene has CDR1 MGHRA and CDR2 YSYEKL. CDR3: CASSQPQGAGRRVYGYTF. As DNA, the CDR3 is TGCGCCAGCAGCCAACCTCAGGGGGCAGGCAGGAGGGTCTATGGCTACACCTTC.

In this sample, this clone turned up a few times. This chain joins TRBV5-1 and TRBJ2-2; TRBD1 agrees at 8 bases. V shed 2 bases, J shed 6 bases, and the junction held 12 bases outside the gene matches. Germline loops: CDR1 SGHRS, CDR2 YFSETQ. This CDR3 has 17 amino acids. This CDR3 is CASSFSPTGVFPGELFF. CDR3 in DNA: TGCGCCAGCAGCTTCTCCCCGACAGGGGTGTTTCCCGGGGAGCTGTTTTTT.

The rearrangement uses TRBV27 and TRBJ1-1; possibly TRBD1 for D (5 bases). The length of the CDR3 is 14 residues. Per germline, CDR1 MNHEY and CDR2 SMNVEV (reference sequence). Trimming took 2 bases from V and 0 from J, leaving 7 bases between them. CDR3 residues: CASSLAGLNTEAFF. The CDR3 nucleotides read TGTGCCAGCAGTTTAGCAGGGCTGAACACTGAAGCTTTCTTT.

This clone has just one count. This rearrangement joins TRBV5-5 to TRBJ1-1; perhaps TRBD1 as D (5 bases). The ends were cut back, 2 bases at V and 0 bases at J, with 8 bases in the middle. Germline CDR1 is SGHKS and CDR2 is YYEKEE (reference sequence). The CDR3 totals 14 residues. CDR3 sequence (DNA): TGTGCCAGCAGCTTTCAGGGAATGAACACTGAAGCTTTCTTT. This codes for CASSFQGMNTEAFF.

The chain is built from TRBV27 and TRBJ1-4; TRBD1 might be the D (6 bases). The CDR3 has 12 amino acids. Germline lookup yields CDR1 MNHEY and CDR2 SMNVEV (reference sequence). Trimming left V 7 bases short and J 7 bases short, with 10 bases between. In DNA form, the CDR3 reads TGTGCCAGCAAAAGGGGGGGTGAAAAACTGTTTTTT. This sequence encodes CASKRGGEKLFF.

This rearrangement joins TRBV6-6 to TRBJ1-1, with a tentative D call TRBD1 (6 bases). The germline V and J ends were trimmed by 8 bases and 3 bases, with 13 bases remaining between them. The CDR3 runs 13 residues. Germline lookup yields CDR1 MNHNY and CDR2 SVGAGI (reference sequence). CDR3 bases: TGTGCCAGCGGTAGTGGGGGCTACACTGAAGCTTTCTTT. This codes for CASGSGGYTEAFF.

The V call is TRBV20-1, the J call TRBJ1-1, with D uncertain. This CDR3 comprises 12 residues. The ends were cut back, 3 bases at V and 4 bases at J, with 9 bases in the middle. Germline lookup yields CDR1 DFQATT and CDR2 SNEGSKA (reference sequence). CDR3: CSASGSGTEAFF. Written as DNA, the CDR3 is TGCAGTGCTAGTGGGAGCGGCACTGAAGCTTTCTTT.

J is TRBJ2-5 and V is TRBV7-9; 10 bases agree with TRBD1. CDR1 SEHNR and CDR2 FQNEAQ come from the germline V gene (reference sequence). The J segment lost 5 bases and the V segment lost 5 bases, leaving 8 bases of the junction unmatched. The CDR3 extends over 15 amino acids. DNA for the CDR3: TGTGCCAGCAGCCCCGGGACAGGGGATATGGAGACCCAGTACTTC. Protein sequence: CASSPGTGDMETQYF.

The chain employs TRBV2 and TRBJ1-1; the D gene is possibly TRBD1 (5 bases). CDR1 and CDR2 from the germline V gene are SNHLY and FYNNEI. Trimming took off 3 bases at V and 10 bases at J, with 12 bases between the two ends. CDR3 length: 12 amino acids. The CDR3 DNA sequence: TGTGCCAGCAGTGACGACAGCCGAAGAGCTTTCTTT. Protein product: CASSDDSRRAFF.

This clone appeared a single time. This rearrangement joins TRBV7-8 to TRBJ1-1, with a possible D match to TRBD1 (5 bases). The germline V and J ends were trimmed by 5 bases and 3 bases, with 13 bases remaining between them. CDR1 is SGHVS, CDR2 FQNEAQ, per germline. The CDR3 extends over 14 amino acids. The CDR3 region has the DNA TGTGCCAGCAGCCGGGGACTTCGGGACACTGAAGCTTTCTTT. Its translation is CASSRGLRDTEAFF.